The 9 T cell receptor beta chains reported below all come from one sample, sequenced in a study of T cell responses to AZD1222 COVID-19 vaccine. Generated by immunoSEQ multiplex PCR, the TCRdb table keeps only in-frame clones and is missing some. Here the sample spans 80,000 or so clones, 87% being singletons. The sample consisted of peripheral blood, taken on day 0 of AZD1222 vaccination. The receptors stem from an adult in good health.

As DNA, the CDR3 is TGTGCCAGCAGCTTAGCTTTGGCCGTTAATGAAAAACTGTTTTTT. It translates to CASSLALAVNEKLFF. V is TRBV7-6 and J is TRBJ1-4; D call uncertain. Germline-derived CDR1 and CDR2 are SGHVS and FNYEAQ. V gave up 0 bases and J gave up 4 bases, with 9 bases separating them. The CDR3 extends over 15 amino acids.

This chain links TRBV5-5 with TRBJ2-3, with D possibly being TRBD1 or TRBD2 (5 bases each). Trimming cost V 3 bases and J 1 base, with 9 bases left between them. The CDR3 is 14 amino acids. CDR1 is SGHKS and CDR2 is YYEKEE in the germline V gene (reference sequence). As DNA, the CDR3 is TGTGCCAGCAGCTGGGGGTCCGGCACAGATACGCAGTATTTT. It yields the protein CASSWGSGTDTQYF.

The V gene is TRBV4-3, the J gene TRBJ2-7; no clear D gene. The CDR3 has 13 amino acids. V was shortened by 0 bases and J by 6 bases, with 9 bases between the two germline ends. Looked up from germline, CDR1 is LGHNA and CDR2 is YSLEER. CDR3 DNA sequence: TGCGCCAGCAGCCAAGATCTCGGGCGCGAGCAGTACTTC. Amino acids: CASSQDLGREQYF.

The J gene is TRBJ1-5, the V gene TRBV18; D call uncertain. This CDR3 is 13 amino acids long. V shed 2 bases and J shed 5 bases, with 7 bases lying between them. The germline V gene encodes CDR1 KGHSH and CDR2 LQKENI. The CDR3 DNA reads TGTGCCAGCTCACCAGTTCGGGATCAGCCCCAGCATTTT. Protein: CASSPVRDQPQHF.

The chain links TRBV5-4 to TRBJ2-2, with 11 bases identical to TRBD2. Germline V gene lookup returns CDR1 SGHNT and CDR2 YYREEE (reference sequence). This CDR3 region has 16 residues. Trimming took 4 bases from V and 5 from J; bases not matched to a gene: 7. The CDR3 sequence is CASSPLAGGATGELFF. The CDR3 region has the DNA TGTGCCAGCAGCCCCCTAGCGGGAGGAGCTACCGGGGAGCTGTTTTTT.

The rearrangement joins TRBV2 to TRBJ1-5; D is uncertain. The CDR3 sequence is 12 residues long. Germline CDR1 is SNHLY and CDR2 is FYNNEI. The V end lost 6 bases, the J end lost 0 bases, and 3 bases lay between the germline ends. The CDR3 loop reads CASRDSNQPQHF. Written as DNA, the CDR3 is TGTGCCAGCAGGGATAGCAATCAGCCCCAGCATTTT.

This rearrangement joins TRBV6-4 to TRBJ1-1, with D hard to call. The CDR3 runs to 13 residues. The V end was cut by 3 bases, the J end by 2 bases, with 7 bases between. CDR1 is MRHNA and CDR2 is SNTAGT in the germline V gene. CDR3 protein: CASSETYNTEAFF. The CDR3 coding sequence is TGTGCCAGCAGTGAAACATACAACACTGAAGCTTTCTTT.

V and J are TRBV3-1 (or the pseudogene TRBV3-2) and TRBJ1-2; TRBD1 matches 9 bases. CDR3 length equals 17 residues. V shed 0 bases and J 8 bases; nucleotides not matched to a gene: 13. Looked up from germline, CDR1 is LGHDT and CDR2 is YNNKEL (reference sequence). The CDR3 sequence is CASSQDQLAGQGNGYTF. DNA for the CDR3: TGTGCCAGCAGCCAAGATCAACTGGCGGGACAGGGTAACGGCTACACCTTC.

The chain couples TRBV9 to TRBJ2-1; no clear D. Germline loops: CDR1 SGDLS, CDR2 YYNGEE. V shed 4 bases and J shed 9 bases, with 17 bases lying between them. The CDR3 runs 14 residues. In DNA, the CDR3 is TGTGCCAGCAGCTTTCTGGAAGGTAGCATTGAGCAGTTCTTC. Translating gives CASSFLEGSIEQFF. Variable domain in full (rest from reference TRBV9 and TRBJ2-1): DSGVTQTPKHLITATGQRVTLRCSPRSGDLSVYWYQQSLDQGLQFLIQYYNGEERAKGNILERFSAQQFPDLHSELNLSSLELGDSALYFCASSFLEGSIEQFFGPGTRLTVL.